The T cell receptor beta chain under discussion was sequenced for a study of blood T cell repertoires in COVID-19. Data came from immunoSEQ multiplex PCR; TCRdb stores just in-frame clones and leaves some out. The repertoire includes approximately 110,000 clones, about four fifths of them detected once, and roughly 37% sits in the top ten. V shed 0 bases and J shed 6 bases, with 11 bases lying between them. Germline CDR1 reads GTSNPN; CDR2 reads SVGIG (reference sequence). The CDR3 totals 13 residues. This TCR derives from a man aged 80 or over with acute or convalescent COVID-19. V usage is TRBV30 and J usage is TRBJ1-2; D is perhaps TRBD1 (6 bases). Material: peripheral blood. The CDR3 DNA is TGTGCCTGGAGTGTACCAGGGGCTAATGGCTACACCTTC. Translating gives CAWSVPGANGYTF.